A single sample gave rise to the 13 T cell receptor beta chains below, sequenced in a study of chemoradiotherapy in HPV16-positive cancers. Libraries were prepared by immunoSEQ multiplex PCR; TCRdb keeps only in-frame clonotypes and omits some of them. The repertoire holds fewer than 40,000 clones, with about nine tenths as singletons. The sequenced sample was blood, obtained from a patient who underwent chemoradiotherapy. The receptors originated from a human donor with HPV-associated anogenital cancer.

CDR3 amino acids: CASSRQGYEQYF. The CDR3 DNA sequence: TGTGCCAGCAGCCGACAGGGCTACGAGCAGTACTTC. The gene calls are TRBV7-2 and TRBJ2-7, with 7 bases that match TRBD1. CDR1 and CDR2 (germline): SGHTA, FQGNSA. V was clipped by 5 bases and J by 3 bases; unmatched bases: 1. The CDR3 is made up of 12 amino acids. Full variable domain (missing parts from reference TRBV7-2 and TRBJ2-7): GAGVSQSPSNKVTEKGKDVELRCDPISGHTALYWYRQSLGQGLEFLIYFQGNSAPDKSGLPSDRFSAERTGGSVSTLTIQRTQQEDSAVYLCASSRQGYEQYFGPGTRLTVT.

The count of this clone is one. The CDR3 nucleotides read TGTGCCAGTAGCCCGGGACTAGCGGGGGGATCCGGGGAGCTGTTTTTT. This gives the protein CASSPGLAGGSGELFF. The J gene is TRBJ2-2, the V gene TRBV19, with 15 bases aligning to TRBD2. Per the germline V gene, CDR1 is LNHDA and CDR2 is SQIVND (reference sequence). J gave up 6 bases and V 6 bases, and 5 bases lay outside the gene matches. The CDR3 is 16 residues long.

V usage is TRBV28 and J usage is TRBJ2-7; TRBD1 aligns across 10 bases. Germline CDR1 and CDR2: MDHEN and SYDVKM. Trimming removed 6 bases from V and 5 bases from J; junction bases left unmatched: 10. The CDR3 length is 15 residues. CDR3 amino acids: CASSYNGQGVDEQYF. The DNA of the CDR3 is TGTGCCAGCAGCTATAACGGACAGGGGGTCGACGAGCAGTACTTC.

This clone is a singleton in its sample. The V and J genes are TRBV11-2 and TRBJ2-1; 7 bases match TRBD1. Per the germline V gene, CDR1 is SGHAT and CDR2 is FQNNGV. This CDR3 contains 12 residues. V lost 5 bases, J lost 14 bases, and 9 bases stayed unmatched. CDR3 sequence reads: CASSTTGDLEFF. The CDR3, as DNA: TGTGCCAGCAGCACTACAGGGGATCTAGAGTTCTTC.

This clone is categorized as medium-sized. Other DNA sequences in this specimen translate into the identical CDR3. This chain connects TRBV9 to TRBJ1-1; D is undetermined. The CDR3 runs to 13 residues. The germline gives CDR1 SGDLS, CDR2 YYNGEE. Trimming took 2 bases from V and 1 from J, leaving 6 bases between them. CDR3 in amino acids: CASSVSQNTEAFF. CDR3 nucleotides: TGTGCCAGCAGCGTTAGTCAGAACACTGAAGCTTTCTTT.

The CDR3 here is CASSEFTGGDNSPLHF. DNA of the CDR3: TGTGCCAGCAGTGAATTTACAGGAGGGGATAATTCACCCCTCCACTTT. J is TRBJ1-6 and V is TRBV25-1, with D perhaps matching TRBD1 (5 bases). The CDR3 contains 16 residues. Germline assignment: CDR1 MGHDK and CDR2 SYGVNS. V lost 1 base and J lost 5, with 12 bases in between. The variable domain in full, completed from reference TRBV25-1 and TRBJ1-6, reads EADIYQTPRYLVIGTGKKITLECSQTMGHDKMYWYQQDPGMELHLIHYSYGVNSTEKGDLSSESTVSRIRTEHFPLTLESARPSHTSQYLCASSEFTGGDNSPLHFGNGTRLTVT.

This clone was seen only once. The CDR3 spells CASSTEGTGEETQYF. The DNA of the CDR3 is TGTGCCAGCAGCACCGAAGGGACAGGGGAAGAGACCCAGTACTTC. The chain couples TRBV9 to TRBJ2-5; 10 positions agree with TRBD1. The germline V gene encodes CDR1 SGDLS and CDR2 YYNGEE. The V segment lost 4 bases and the J segment 3 bases; nucleotides outside the gene matches: 6. The CDR3 consists of 15 residues.

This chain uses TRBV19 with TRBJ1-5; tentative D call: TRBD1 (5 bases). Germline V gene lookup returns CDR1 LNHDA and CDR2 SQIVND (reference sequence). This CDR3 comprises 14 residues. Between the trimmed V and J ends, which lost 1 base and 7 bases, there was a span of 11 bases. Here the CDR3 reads CASSIGQGKQPQHF. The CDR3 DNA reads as TGTGCCAGTAGTATAGGGCAGGGTAAACAGCCCCAGCATTTT.

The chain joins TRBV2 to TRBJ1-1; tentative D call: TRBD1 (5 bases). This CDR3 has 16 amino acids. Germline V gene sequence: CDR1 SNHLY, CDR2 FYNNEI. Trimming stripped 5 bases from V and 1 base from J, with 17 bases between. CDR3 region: CASSHDSGLPNTEAFF. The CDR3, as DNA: TGTGCCAGCAGTCACGATTCGGGACTTCCGAACACTGAAGCTTTCTTT.

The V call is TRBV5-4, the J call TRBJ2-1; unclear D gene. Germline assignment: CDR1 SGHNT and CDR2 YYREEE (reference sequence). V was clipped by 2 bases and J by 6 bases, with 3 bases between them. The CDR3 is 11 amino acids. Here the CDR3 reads CASSLINEQFF. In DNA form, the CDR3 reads TGTGCCAGCAGCTTAATCAATGAGCAGTTCTTC.

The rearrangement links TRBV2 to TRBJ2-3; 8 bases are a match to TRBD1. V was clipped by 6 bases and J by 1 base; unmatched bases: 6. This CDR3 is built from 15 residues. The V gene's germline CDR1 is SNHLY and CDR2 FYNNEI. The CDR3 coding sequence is TGTGCCAGCAGGCAACAGGGGGTCGGCACAGATACGCAGTATTTT. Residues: CASRQQGVGTDTQYF.

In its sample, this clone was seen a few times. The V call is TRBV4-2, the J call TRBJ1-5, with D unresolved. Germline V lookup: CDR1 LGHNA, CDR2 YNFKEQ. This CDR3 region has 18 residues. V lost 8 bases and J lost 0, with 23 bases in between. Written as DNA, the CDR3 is TGTGCCAGCTCCTACTTGCTTTCGGCAGACAATAGCAATCAGCCCCAGCATTTT. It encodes CASSYLLSADNSNQPQHF.

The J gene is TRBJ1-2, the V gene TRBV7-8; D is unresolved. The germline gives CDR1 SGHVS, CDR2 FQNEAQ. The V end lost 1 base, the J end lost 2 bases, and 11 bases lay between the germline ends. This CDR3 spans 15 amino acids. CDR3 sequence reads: CASSLGHSGNYGYTF. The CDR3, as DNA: TGTGCCAGCAGCTTAGGTCACTCCGGAAACTATGGCTACACCTTC.